Here is one T cell receptor beta chain with its context. In the original processing: Estimates of nucleated cell counts were drawn from the amplification of reference gene primers. Assay: immunoSEQ multiplex PCR; the TCRdb copy retains only in-frame clones and omits some. D and trimming were read from the DNA, whereas the V and J calls and clone size are those reported in that table. The sample has under 200,000 clones, around 90% seen once. V lost 5 bases, J lost 8 bases, and 24 bases lay in between. This CDR3 is built from 16 residues. Germline V CDR1 and CDR2: MNHNY, SVGAGI (reference sequence). These data are taken from a study of blood T cell repertoires in COVID-19. About the research overall: From the United States, Italy and Spain came samples of acute and convalescent COVID-19. T cells, B-cell-depleted T cells, or PBMCs supplied cDNA or gDNA.

Sequencing was done on a sample of peripheral blood. The V and J genes are TRBV6-6 and TRBJ1-2; D is perhaps TRBD1 (5 bases). The receptor was isolated from a man aged 45 to 65 with acute or convalescent COVID-19. DNA for the CDR3: TGTGCCAGCAGTCCCCGAACTCCCGACAGCTTATCGGGCTACACCTTC. This translates into CASSPRTPDSLSGYTF.